These 20 T cell receptor beta chains were all obtained from the same sample, sequenced in a study of human T cells and chemical hapten exposure. Via MiXCR, TCRdb re-called the RACE reads, giving one row per CDR3 protein. The table has 350,000 to 400,000 distinct CDR3 sequences, roughly 6.3% seen once. Specified time point: patch test 2, 6 weeks after DPC sensitization. The treatment denotes: therapeutic diphenylcyclopropenone sensitization with weekly scalp DPC. The specimen was whole blood, collected in connection with sensitization to the hapten diphenylcyclopropenone (DPC). These receptors originate from a woman between 18 and 29 years old with alopecia areata. Some clones in this sample may be carry-over from other donors' samples.

This chain joins TRBV7-2 and TRBJ2-7, with D perhaps matching TRBD1 (6 bases). This CDR3 has 14 amino acids. V lost 8 bases to trimming and J lost 2 bases, with 16 bases between them. Germline-derived CDR1 and CDR2 are SGHTA and FQGNSA. CDR3 residues: CASGAGTRAYEQYF. DNA of the CDR3: TGTGCCAGCGGAGCCGGGACAAGGGCCTACGAGCAGTACTTC.

This clonotype occurred many times. The chain joins TRBV6-1 to TRBJ1-4; maybe TRBD1 (5 bases). Germline V lookup: CDR1 MNHNS, CDR2 SASEGT. V dropped 7 bases and J dropped 6 bases, with 18 bases sitting between them. The CDR3 is made up of 15 amino acids. The CDR3 sequence is CASTPRGGGDEKLFF. DNA for the CDR3: TGTGCCAGCACCCCGCGTGGGGGAGGGGATGAAAAACTGTTTTTT.

The rearrangement uses TRBV4-3 and TRBJ2-3; D unclear. V lost 0 bases to trimming and J lost 2 bases, with 9 bases between them. CDR3 length: 15 amino acids. CDR1 and CDR2 from the germline V gene are LGHNA and YSLEER. CDR3 protein: CASSQEARSTDTQYF. In DNA, the CDR3 is TGCGCCAGCAGCCAAGAAGCCCGTTCCACAGATACGCAGTATTTT.

V and J are TRBV28 and TRBJ2-7, with D tentatively TRBD1 (7 bases). The CDR3 contains 13 residues. Germline CDR1 is MDHEN and CDR2 is SYDVKM. Trimming removed 8 bases from V and 10 bases from J, with 21 bases in between. In nucleotides, the CDR3 is TGTGCCAGCCTCACCGCGACAGGGAGGAGCCAGTACTTC. It is translated as CASLTATGRSQYF. The whole variable domain, filled in from reference TRBV28 and TRBJ2-7, reads DVKVTQSSRYLVKRTGEKVFLECVQDMDHENMFWYRQDPGLGLRLIYFSYDVKMKEKGDIPEGYSVSREKKERFSLILESASTNQTSMYLCASLTATGRSQYFGPGTRLTVT.

This clonotype has a count of ten or more. V and J are TRBV7-6 and TRBJ1-6; TRBD1 aligns across 11 bases. Germline V gene data show CDR1 as SGHVS and CDR2 as FNYEAQ. CDR3 length: 17 amino acids. Germline trimming cut 2 bases from V and 10 bases from J; bases unmatched to any gene: 10. The CDR3 is CASSLRPDRGLVSPLHF. CDR3 coding DNA: TGTGCCAGCAGCTTAAGACCGGACAGGGGGCTCGTATCACCCCTCCACTTT.

The J gene is TRBJ2-3, the V gene TRBV24-1; D unclear. The CDR3 runs 14 residues. Germline V gene sequence: CDR1 KGHDR, CDR2 SFDVKD. Between the trimmed V and J ends, which lost 1 base and 2 bases, there was a span of 6 bases. CDR3 nucleotides: TGTGCCACCAGTGATTTTAAAGTCACAGATACGCAGTATTTT. This translates into CATSDFKVTDTQYF.

This clonotype was seen more than once but under ten times. The V gene is TRBV2, the J gene TRBJ2-1; TRBD2 matches at 9 bases. Germline CDR1 is SNHLY and CDR2 is FYNNEI. The J segment lost 2 bases and the V segment lost 7 bases, leaving 6 bases of the junction unmatched. CDR3 length equals 15 residues. The CDR3 nucleotides read TGTGCCAGCAACCAGCGGGGGGAAACCTACAATGAGCAGTTCTTC. Translating it yields CASNQRGETYNEQFF.

The V gene is TRBV6-1, the J gene TRBJ1-1, with 8 positions matching TRBD1. The CDR3 is made up of 13 amino acids. Germline V gene data show CDR1 as MNHNS and CDR2 as SASEGT. J was trimmed by 6 bases and V by 5 bases; bases with no gene match: 5. The CDR3 protein is CASSHGTGSEAFF. The CDR3 bases are TGTGCCAGCAGTCACGGGACAGGATCTGAAGCTTTCTTT.

This clonotype was seen ten or more times. This chain joins TRBV6-5 and TRBJ2-5; tentative D call: TRBD2 (6 bases). V was shortened by 9 bases and J by 7 bases, with 24 bases between the two germline ends. This CDR3 comprises 15 residues. Looked up from germline, CDR1 is MNHEY and CDR2 is SVGAGI. This CDR3 is CASGSEAGGRGTQYF. The CDR3 bases are TGTGCCAGTGGGTCAGAAGCGGGCGGAAGAGGGACCCAGTACTTC.

Turning to this clonotype: A read error may explain this, as a much larger clone is one base away. This chain joins TRBV5-1 and TRBJ1-1; D is unclear. The CDR3 sequence is 14 residues long. Looked up from germline, CDR1 is SGHRS and CDR2 is YFSETQ. CDR3 region: CASSPDGSNTGAFF. The CDR3 DNA is TGCGCCAGCAGCCCGGACGGATCAAACACTGGAGCTTTCTTT.

This clonotype was seen at least ten times. This sequence joins TRBV5-1 and TRBJ1-3; unclear D gene. V was trimmed by 4 bases and J by 5 bases, leaving 16 bases between them. The CDR3 contains 15 residues. Looked up from germline, CDR1 is SGHRS and CDR2 is YFSETQ. DNA for the CDR3: TGCGCCAGCAGCCCGACGATAACCCTGAGAAACACCATATATTTT. Encoded protein: CASSPTITLRNTIYF.

This clonotype showed up many times. V usage is TRBV12-3 or TRBV12-4 and J usage is TRBJ1-1; D is undetermined. Trimming pared 8 bases from V and 1 base from J, leaving 11 bases between. This CDR3 contains 13 residues. CDR3 loop: CASHPVENTEAFF. For the CDR3, the DNA is TGTGCCAGCCACCCAGTAGAGAACACTGAAGCTTTCTTT.

This clonotype was picked up one time. The chain combines TRBV10-3 with TRBJ2-3; 7 nucleotides match TRBD2. Trimming took 6 bases from V and 6 from J; bases not matched to a gene: 3. CDR1 is ENHRY, CDR2 SYGVKD, per germline. This CDR3 has 12 amino acids. Written as DNA, the CDR3 is TGTGCCATCAGGGGGGGGTCGGATACGCAGTATTTT. It is translated as CAIRGGSDTQYF.

This clonotype was seen repeatedly, ten times or more. The chain carries TRBV6-2 or TRBV6-3 and TRBJ2-3; D is unclear. Per germline, CDR1 MNHEY and CDR2 SVGEGT. V was clipped by 6 bases and J by 6 bases, with 7 bases between them. CDR3 length: 11 amino acids. CDR3 in amino acids: CASSDGDTQYF. CDR3 coding DNA: TGTGCCAGCAGCGACGGGGATACGCAGTATTTT.

This clonotype was counted at least ten times. The rearrangement joins TRBV6-5 to TRBJ1-1; possibly TRBD1 for D (6 bases). This CDR3 has 15 amino acids. V gave up 7 bases and J gave up 0 bases, with 15 bases separating them. Per the germline V gene, CDR1 is MNHEY and CDR2 is SVGAGI. The CDR3 region is CASTLGQFMNTEAFF. In DNA, the CDR3 is TGTGCCAGCACCCTCGGACAGTTCATGAACACTGAAGCTTTCTTT.

The chain recombines TRBV3-1 with TRBJ2-1; D is undetermined. With 0 bases removed from V and 0 bases from J, the gap between germline ends came to 15 bases. CDR1 is LGHDT, CDR2 YNNKEL, per germline (reference sequence). The CDR3 covers 18 residues. CDR3: CASSQDLGSASSYNEQFF. DNA for the CDR3: TGTGCCAGCAGCCAAGATCTGGGTTCCGCGAGCTCCTACAATGAGCAGTTCTTC.

This clonotype was picked up a small number of times. The rearrangement uses TRBV20-1 and TRBJ1-1, with TRBD1 as a possible D gene (6 bases). This CDR3 contains 13 residues. Germline values: CDR1 DFQATT, CDR2 SNEGSKA (reference sequence). V was pared by 3 bases and J by 5 bases, with 13 bases between. The CDR3 protein is CSASRQGWTEAFF. The CDR3 DNA sequence: TGCAGTGCTAGTAGGCAGGGGTGGACTGAAGCTTTCTTT.

At least ten counts were recorded for this clonotype. V and J are TRBV3-1 and TRBJ1-5; possibly TRBD1 for D (6 bases). V lost 1 base and J lost 6, with 13 bases in between. The CDR3 covers 15 residues. Looked up from germline, CDR1 is LGHDT and CDR2 is YNNKEL (reference sequence). DNA of the CDR3: TGTGCCAGCAGCCAAGGACAAGGGGGGCTTCAGCCCCAGCATTTT. It specifies CASSQGQGGLQPQHF.

This clonotype has a handful of counts. This chain links TRBV15 with TRBJ1-4; unclear D gene. The V gene lost 1 base and the J gene lost 0 bases, with 9 bases spanning the gap. Germline V gives CDR1 LNHNV, CDR2 YYDKDF (reference sequence). The length of the CDR3 is 16 residues. For the CDR3, the DNA is TGTGCCACCAGCAGAGTTTGGAGTGCAACTAATGAAAAACTGTTTTTT. Translating gives CATSRVWSATNEKLFF. The full variable domain, in which reference TRBV15 and TRBJ1-4 provide the parts outside the CDR3, is DAMVIQNPRYQVTQFGKPVTLSCSQTLNHNVMYWYQQKSSQAPKLLFHYYDKDFNNEADTPDNFQSRRPNTSFCFLDIRSPGLGDTAMYLCATSRVWSATNEKLFFGSGTQLSVL.

This clonotype has a count of ten or more. The chain is built from TRBV4-3 and TRBJ1-2; D is perhaps TRBD1 (6 bases). The germline gives CDR1 LGHNA, CDR2 YSLEER. This CDR3 has 16 residues. V was clipped by 4 bases and J by 4 bases, with 19 bases between them. CDR3 sequence reads: CASSRDHEGGSYGYTF. The CDR3 DNA follows: TGCGCCAGCAGCCGGGATCATGAGGGGGGTTCCTATGGCTACACCTTC.